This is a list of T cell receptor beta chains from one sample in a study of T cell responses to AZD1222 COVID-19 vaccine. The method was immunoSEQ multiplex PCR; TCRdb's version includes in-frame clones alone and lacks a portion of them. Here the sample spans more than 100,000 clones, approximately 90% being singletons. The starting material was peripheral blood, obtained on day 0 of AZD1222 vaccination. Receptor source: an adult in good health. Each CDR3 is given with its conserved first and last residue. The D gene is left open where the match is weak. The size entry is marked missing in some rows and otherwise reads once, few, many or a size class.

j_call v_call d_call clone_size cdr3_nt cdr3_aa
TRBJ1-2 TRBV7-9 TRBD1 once TGTGCCAGCAGCGCAATCGGACAGGGGGTTGACGGCTACACCTTC CASSAIGQGVDGYTF
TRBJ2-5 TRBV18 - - TGTGCCAGCTCACCGGCATGGCAAGAGACCCAGTACTTC CASSPAWQETQYF
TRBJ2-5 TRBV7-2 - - TGTGCCAGCAGCTTAGGACCAGGGGGGGCCCAGTACTTC CASSLGPGGAQYF
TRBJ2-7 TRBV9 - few TGTGCCAGCAGCGTAGTTCAGGGGCGCCCCTACGAGCAGTACTTC CASSVVQGRPYEQYF
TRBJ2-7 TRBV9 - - TGTGCCAGCAGCCCGACGGGGAGCTCCTACGAGCAGTACTTC CASSPTGSSYEQYF
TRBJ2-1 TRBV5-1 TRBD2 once TGCGCCAGCAGCCAGGGGACTAGCGGGAGGCATGAGCAGTTCTTC CASSQGTSGRHEQFF
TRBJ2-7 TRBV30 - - TGTGCCTGGAGTCTTCCTGGACAGCTCTACGAGCAGTACTTC CAWSLPGQLYEQYF
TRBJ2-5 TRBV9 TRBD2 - TGTGCCAGCAGCGTTGCGGGAGGGATTGAGACCCAGTACTTC CASSVAGGIETQYF
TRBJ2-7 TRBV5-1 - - TGCGCCAGCAGCTCCCACCAGGTGGGGGGAAACTACGAGCAGTACTTC CASSSHQVGGNYEQYF
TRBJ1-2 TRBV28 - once TGTGCCAGCAGTTTATGGCAGGGACCGTGGGGCTACACCTTC CASSLWQGPWGYTF
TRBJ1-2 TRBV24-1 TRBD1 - TGTGCCACCAGTCCCGGACAGGGGGGCCATGGCTATGGCTACACCTTC CATSPGQGGHGYGYTF
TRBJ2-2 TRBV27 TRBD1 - TGTGCCAGCAGTTTACACCAGGGGGTTCCCGGGGAGCTGTTTTTT CASSLHQGVPGELFF
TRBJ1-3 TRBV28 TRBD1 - TGTGCCAGCAACCCGGGGGACAGGGGGTACACCATATATTTT CASNPGDRGYTIYF
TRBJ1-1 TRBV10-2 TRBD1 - TGCGCCAGCAGGGGGACAGGGCGGAACACTGAAGCTTTCTTT CASRGTGRNTEAFF
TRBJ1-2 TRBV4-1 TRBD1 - TGCGCCAGCAGCCAGGAACTTCTACAGGGGGCTCGATTCTATGGCTACACCTTC CASSQELLQGARFYGYTF
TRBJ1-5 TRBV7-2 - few TGTGCCAGCAGCTTAGCGCAGAATCAGCCCCAGCATTTT CASSLAQNQPQHF
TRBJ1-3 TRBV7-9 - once TGTGCCAGCAGCCTCCCAGGGTTT CASSLPGF